Below, 25 T cell receptor beta chains from the same sample are listed, as sequenced in a study of cytomegalovirus exposure and HLA in healthy donors. Clones were read by immunoSEQ multiplex PCR, and TCRdb kept only the in-frame ones, dropping some. The sample has tens of thousands of clones; 90% to 95% are singletons. The sequencing sample was made of PBMCs. These receptors originate from a woman younger than 35 in good health and CMV-seronegative.

The chain is built from TRBV9 and TRBJ2-1; 8 bases align to TRBD2. V gave up 1 base and J gave up 1 base; unmatched junction bases: 4. The CDR3 covers 16 residues. The V gene's germline CDR1 is SGDLS and CDR2 YYNGEE. The CDR3 region is CASSVRGGRSYNEQFF. CDR3 DNA: TGTGCCAGCAGCGTACGTGGCGGGAGGTCCTACAATGAGCAGTTCTTC.

The chain couples TRBV4-3 to TRBJ2-3, with D perhaps matching TRBD2 (5 bases). V lost 1 base to trimming and J lost 4 bases, with 12 bases between them. This CDR3 is 15 amino acids long. In germline, CDR1 is LGHNA, CDR2 YSLEER. CDR3 region: CASSQAVGISDTQYF. CDR3 bases: TGCGCCAGCAGCCAAGCTGTCGGGATCTCAGATACGCAGTATTTT.

The CDR3 protein is CASSLVAGGNTEAFF. CDR3 bases: TGCGCCAGCAGCTTGGTTGCCGGGGGAAACACTGAAGCTTTCTTT. This rearrangement joins TRBV5-1 to TRBJ1-1; tentative D call: TRBD1 (5 bases). Per germline, CDR1 SGHRS and CDR2 YFSETQ. The CDR3 spans 15 residues. The V gene lost 0 bases and the J gene lost 2 bases, with 11 bases spanning the gap.

The V and J genes are TRBV11-2 and TRBJ1-1; 7 nucleotides agree with TRBD1. The CDR3 sequence is 14 residues long. Looked up from germline, CDR1 is SGHAT and CDR2 is FQNNGV. Trimming at V came to 4 bases and at J to 3 bases, leaving 5 bases not matched to a gene. CDR3: CASSYRQGDTEAFF. CDR3 coding DNA: TGTGCCAGCAGCTACCGACAGGGCGACACTGAAGCTTTCTTT.

The chain combines TRBV9 with TRBJ1-1; D is perhaps TRBD1 (5 bases). V lost 1 base, J lost 1 base, and 14 bases lay in between. CDR3 length: 16 amino acids. Germline-derived CDR1 and CDR2 are SGDLS and YYNGEE. In DNA form, the CDR3 reads TGTGCCAGCAGCGTATTCCCGCGGGGGGGGAACACTGAAGCTTTCTTT. Protein: CASSVFPRGGNTEAFF.

The V gene is TRBV6-5, the J gene TRBJ2-1; a weak D match, TRBD1 (5 bases). Trimming removed 7 bases from V and 8 bases from J, with 18 bases in between. CDR1 is MNHEY, CDR2 SVGAGI, per germline. This CDR3 is built from 14 residues. This CDR3 is CASTNGRARDEQFF. DNA for the CDR3: TGTGCCAGCACCAACGGACGGGCCAGGGATGAGCAGTTCTTC.

This chain joins TRBV7-9 and TRBJ1-1, with TRBD1 as a possible D gene (6 bases). Germline V gene data show CDR1 as SEHNR and CDR2 as FQNEAQ (reference sequence). Trimming cost V 0 bases and J 4 bases, with 12 bases left between them. The CDR3 has 15 residues. This CDR3 reads CASSLAQGKGTEAFF. In DNA, the CDR3 is TGTGCCAGCAGCTTAGCTCAGGGGAAGGGCACTGAAGCTTTCTTT.

V and J are TRBV7-9 and TRBJ2-1, with 7 bases identical to TRBD2. Trimming at V came to 5 bases and at J to 2 bases, leaving 9 bases not matched to a gene. The length of the CDR3 is 16 residues. Germline values: CDR1 SEHNR, CDR2 FQNEAQ (reference sequence). The CDR3 spells CASSLLAGEAYNEQFF. DNA for the CDR3: TGTGCCAGCAGCCTCTTGGCGGGAGAAGCCTACAATGAGCAGTTCTTC.

This clone occurred a few times. This sequence joins TRBV25-1 and TRBJ1-6; 7 nucleotides agree with TRBD1. Germline CDR1 and CDR2: MGHDK and SYGVNS. With 6 bases clipped from V and 6 bases from J, the junction kept 5 bases outside the gene matches. This CDR3 comprises 14 residues. CDR3 DNA: TGTGCCAGCAGACAGTACAGGGGTAATTCACCCCTCCACTTT. It encodes CASRQYRGNSPLHF.

This rearrangement joins TRBV5-4 to TRBJ1-2; TRBD1 matches at 8 bases. Germline loops: CDR1 SGHNT, CDR2 YYREEE (reference sequence). The CDR3 length is 16 residues. V gave up 1 base and J gave up 4 bases; unmatched junction bases: 9. CDR3 protein: CASSLLTGTGGYGYTF. The CDR3 bases are TGTGCCAGCAGCTTGCTCACAGGTACAGGGGGCTATGGCTACACCTTC.

The count of this clone is one. The CDR3 region is CASSVGGASYNEQFF. Here the CDR3 DNA reads TGTGCCAGCAGCGTAGGCGGGGCTTCCTACAATGAGCAGTTCTTC. The V and J genes are TRBV9 and TRBJ2-1; possibly TRBD2 for D (6 bases). Germline CDR1 and CDR2: SGDLS and YYNGEE. V shed 0 bases and J shed 1 base, with 8 bases lying between them. The CDR3 consists of 15 residues.

The chain uses TRBV7-2 and TRBJ1-1, with D unresolved. This CDR3 contains 14 residues. Between the trimmed V and J ends, which lost 1 base and 0 bases, there was a span of 6 bases. The V gene's germline CDR1 is SGHTA and CDR2 FQGNSA. CDR3 region: CASSLVTLNTEAFF. The CDR3 DNA sequence: TGTGCCAGCAGCTTAGTCACACTGAACACTGAAGCTTTCTTT. Complete variable domain (other parts from reference TRBV7-2 and TRBJ1-1): GAGVSQSPSNKVTEKGKDVELRCDPISGHTALYWYRQSLGQGLEFLIYFQGNSAPDKSGLPSDRFSAERTGGSVSTLTIQRTQQEDSAVYLCASSLVTLNTEAFFGQGTRLTVV.

The J gene is TRBJ1-6, the V gene TRBV10-1; D unclear. V was cut by 7 bases and J by 10 bases, with 8 bases left in between. The germline V gene encodes CDR1 WNHNN and CDR2 SYGVQD (reference sequence). The CDR3 extends over 11 amino acids. CDR3 amino acids: CASTGKSPLHF. CDR3 in DNA: TGCGCCAGCACCGGGAAGTCACCCCTCCACTTT.

The J gene is TRBJ2-1, the V gene TRBV5-8, with TRBD1 matching over 8 bases. The V gene's germline CDR1 is SGHTS and CDR2 YDEGEE. The CDR3 runs 18 residues. The V and J ends lost 4 bases and 3 bases, in that order; junction bases with no gene match: 15. CDR3 sequence (DNA): TGTGCCAGCAGCCATGGGGGCAGGGGGCGATTAAACTACAATGAGCAGTTCTTC. This translates into CASSHGGRGRLNYNEQFF. The whole variable domain, remainder taken from reference TRBV5-8 and TRBJ2-1, is EAGVTQSPTHLIKTRGQQATLRCSPISGHTSVYWYQQALGLGLQFLLWYDEGEERNRGNFPPRFSGRQFPNYSSELNVNALELEDSALYLCASSHGGRGRLNYNEQFFGPGTRLTVL.

The rearrangement uses TRBV19 and TRBJ1-3, with 7 nucleotides matching TRBD1. This CDR3 is built from 15 residues. Germline CDR1 is LNHDA and CDR2 is SQIVND (reference sequence). V lost 7 bases to trimming and J lost 2 bases; unmatched junction nucleotides: 8. This chain's CDR3 is CASNTDRATGNTIYF. In DNA form, the CDR3 reads TGTGCCAGTAATACTGACAGGGCTACTGGAAACACCATATATTTT.

J is TRBJ2-3 and V is TRBV10-1; TRBD2 aligns across 7 bases. Trimming took 4 bases from V and 2 from J; bases not matched to a gene: 12. The length of the CDR3 is 17 residues. Germline V gene sequence: CDR1 WNHNN, CDR2 SYGVQD (reference sequence). DNA for the CDR3: TGCGCCAGCAGTGGGACTAGACTAATCCAGACCACAGATACGCAGTATTTT. Amino acids: CASSGTRLIQTTDTQYF.

The CDR3 protein is CASSLWTGYGYTF. CDR3 nucleotide sequence: TGTGCCAGCAGCTTATGGACAGGCTATGGCTACACCTTC. V gene TRBV7-2 combines with J gene TRBJ1-2, with TRBD1 matching over 7 bases. V was clipped by 2 bases and J by 4 bases; unmatched bases: 1. The CDR3 runs to 13 residues. The germline V gene encodes CDR1 SGHTA and CDR2 FQGNSA.

The chain combines TRBV6-1 with TRBJ2-7; 8 bases are a match to TRBD1. J gave up 2 bases and V 8 bases, and 11 bases lay outside the gene matches. The germline CDR1 and CDR2 sequences are MNHNS and SASEGT. The CDR3 contains 15 residues. The CDR3: CASQIVQGGTYEQYF. CDR3 nucleotide sequence: TGTGCCAGCCAGATCGTACAGGGGGGAACCTACGAGCAGTACTTC.

V usage is TRBV27 and J usage is TRBJ2-3; 9 bases are a match to TRBD1. Losses at the gene ends were 2 bases for V and 6 bases for J; bases not matched to a gene: 12. The CDR3 totals 17 residues. In germline, CDR1 is MNHEY, CDR2 SMNVEV (reference sequence). DNA of the CDR3: TGTGCCAGCAGTTTACTAGTAGGGACAGGGTCCTGGGATACGCAGTATTTT. Translated: CASSLLVGTGSWDTQYF.

The V and J genes are TRBV27 and TRBJ2-5; 14 nucleotides align to TRBD2. J gave up 4 bases and V 5 bases, and 6 bases lay outside the gene matches. This CDR3 has 16 residues. Germline lookup yields CDR1 MNHEY and CDR2 SMNVEV (reference sequence). The CDR3 region is CASSPRLAGGGETQYF. The CDR3 DNA sequence: TGTGCCAGCAGTCCCCGACTAGCGGGAGGGGGAGAGACCCAGTACTTC.

The CDR3 DNA reads as TGTGCCAGCAGTGAGCGCCGGGGGGGCCAAGAGACCCAGTACTTC. Its protein product is CASSERRGGQETQYF. The rearrangement uses TRBV6-1 and TRBJ2-5, with 8 bases that match TRBD2. CDR3 length: 15 amino acids. Trimming cost V 3 bases and J 1 base; bases outside gene matches: 4. The germline gives CDR1 MNHNS, CDR2 SASEGT.

This clone was seen more than once but under ten times. The genes are TRBV18 and TRBJ2-1; unclear D gene. V shed 4 bases and J shed 5 bases, with 9 bases lying between them. This CDR3 has 13 amino acids. Per the germline V gene, CDR1 is KGHSH and CDR2 is LQKENI. DNA for the CDR3: TGTGCCAGCTCACTGGAACAGAACAATGAGCAGTTCTTC. This encodes CASSLEQNNEQFF.

The chain uses TRBV9 and TRBJ2-5, with 9 bases aligning to TRBD2. Trimming took 3 bases from V and 2 from J; bases not matched to a gene: 8. CDR1 is SGDLS and CDR2 is YYNGEE in the germline V gene. CDR3 length: 16 residues. In DNA, the CDR3 is TGTGCCAGCAGCGAGGGACTAGCCCGGGGTCAAGAGACCCAGTACTTC. Translating it yields CASSEGLARGQETQYF.

The rearrangement uses TRBV7-9 and TRBJ2-7, with 8 bases matching TRBD2. The junction had 16 bases not matched to a gene; V was cut back by 1 base and J by 5 bases. The CDR3 runs 18 residues. The V gene's germline CDR1 is SEHNR and CDR2 FQNEAQ (reference sequence). The CDR3 region is CASSLVSLGAGAVDEQYV. CDR3 bases: TGTGCCAGCAGCTTAGTAAGTCTGGGAGCGGGAGCTGTGGACGAGCAGTACGTC.

The rearrangement uses TRBV27 and TRBJ2-7, with no clear D. The CDR3 has 13 residues. Per germline, CDR1 MNHEY and CDR2 SMNVEV (reference sequence). With 7 bases removed from V and 3 bases from J, the gap between germline ends came to 13 bases. CDR3 DNA sequence: TGTGCCAGCAAAACAGAGATCCTCTACGAGCAGTACGTC. Translated: CASKTEILYEQYV.